Below are 9 T cell receptor beta chains sequenced from a single sample in a study of OX40 agonist ivuxolimab in advanced cancers. The protocol was immunoSEQ multiplex PCR, while the TCRdb copy is restricted to in-frame clones and leaves out a portion. Of tens of thousands of clones detected, approximately 82% appear once; the ten largest clones hold 0.85%. Sample: CD4+ or CD8+ T cells sorted from blood, taken in a trial of the OX40 agonist ivuxolimab. These TCRs come from an adult with an advanced solid tumor such as melanoma, head and neck, liver or kidney cancer.

As to this clone: The CDR3 carries no conserved terminal phenylalanine or tryptophan, so it likely arises from a read error. V gene TRBV5-6 combines with J gene TRBJ2-7, with 10 bases that match TRBD2. Germline V gene lookup returns CDR1 SGHDT and CDR2 YYEEEE. J lost 1 base, V lost 4 bases, and 5 bases had no gene match. CDR3 length: 15 amino acids. For the CDR3, the DNA is TGTGCCAGCAGCCAAGCGGGGGGGCTTTCCTACGAGCAGTACCTC. This encodes CASSQAGGLSYEQYL.

The V gene is TRBV30, the J gene TRBJ1-2; a weak D match, TRBD1 (6 bases). Germline CDR1 and CDR2: GTSNPN and SVGIG (reference sequence). The length of the CDR3 is 15 residues. The V and J ends lost 3 bases and 4 bases respectively, with 18 bases between them. CDR3 sequence: CAWSRDTLYFYGYTF. The CDR3 coding sequence is TGTGCCTGGAGCAGGGACACCCTCTACTTCTATGGCTACACCTTC.

This clone was counted only a few times. This chain connects TRBV7-9 to TRBJ1-4, with 9 bases that match TRBD1. Germline V gene data show CDR1 as SEHNR and CDR2 as FQNEAQ (reference sequence). The CDR3 has 14 residues. The junction had 6 bases not matched to a gene; V was cut back by 5 bases and J by 8 bases. The CDR3: CASSPGQGWEKLFF. The CDR3 region has the DNA TGTGCCAGCAGCCCAGGACAGGGGTGGGAAAAACTGTTTTTT.

The gene calls are TRBV4-1 and TRBJ2-1, with 8 nucleotides matching TRBD2. V trimming: 6 bases; J trimming: 8 bases; junction bases outside the gene matches: 18. This CDR3 is 17 amino acids long. Looked up from germline, CDR1 is MGHRA and CDR2 is YSYEKL. The CDR3 sequence: CASRELRYGGGGHEQFF. The DNA for the CDR3 is TGCGCCAGCAGGGAGCTCCGGTACGGGGGGGGCGGGCATGAGCAGTTCTTC.

V gene TRBV7-2 combines with J gene TRBJ2-3; no clear D gene. Germline V gene lookup returns CDR1 SGHTA and CDR2 FQGNSA. This CDR3 has 14 amino acids. V shed 1 base and J shed 1 base, with 6 bases lying between them. The CDR3 is CASSLDAGTDTQYF. The CDR3 nucleotides are TGTGCCAGCAGCTTAGACGCGGGCACAGATACGCAGTATTTT.

The chain links TRBV6-1 to TRBJ2-2; 7 bases line up with TRBD2. The germline V gene has CDR1 MNHNS and CDR2 SASEGT. The CDR3 runs to 16 residues. J lost 6 bases, V lost 3 bases, and 10 bases had no gene match. CDR3 amino acids: CASSDWGGTAAGELFF. The CDR3 nucleotides read TGTGCCAGCAGTGACTGGGGGGGGACCGCGGCCGGGGAGCTGTTTTTT.

J is TRBJ1-1 and V is TRBV27; 8 nucleotides agree with TRBD1. The length of the CDR3 is 14 residues. The V gene end was trimmed by 5 bases and the J gene end by 5 bases; junction bases not matched to a gene: 7. Germline V gene sequence: CDR1 MNHEY, CDR2 SMNVEV (reference sequence). The CDR3 loop reads CASSERQGRTEAFF. The CDR3 coding sequence is TGTGCCAGCAGTGAGAGACAGGGGAGGACTGAAGCTTTCTTT.

The chain combines TRBV7-2 with TRBJ2-6, with 8 bases fitting TRBD1. The CDR3 contains 18 residues. Germline assignment: CDR1 SGHTA and CDR2 FQGNSA. V lost 4 bases, J lost 2 bases, and 10 bases stayed unmatched. The CDR3 sequence: CASSSRATGVTGANVLTF. CDR3 DNA: TGTGCCAGCAGCTCCCGGGCGACAGGGGTAACTGGGGCCAACGTCCTGACTTTC.

The chain uses TRBV29-1 and TRBJ2-3; TRBD1 might be the D (6 bases). V shed 6 bases and J shed 6 bases, with 16 bases lying between them. The germline V gene has CDR1 SQVTM and CDR2 ANQGSEA. The CDR3 runs 13 residues. CDR3 coding DNA: TGCAGCGTCCTCCGACAGGCCCCGGATACGCAGTATTTT. Translated: CSVLRQAPDTQYF.